The rows below give T cell receptor beta chains drawn from one sample of a study of cytomegalovirus exposure and HLA in healthy donors. Clones were read by immunoSEQ multiplex PCR, and TCRdb kept only the in-frame ones, dropping some. The data show roughly 180,000 clones, roughly 84% seen once. The sequenced material came from PBMCs. Source of these receptors: a boy younger than 18 in good health and CMV-seronegative. Each CDR3 is given with its conserved first and last residue. D genes are given only for firm matches. Only part of the rows carry a size: once, few, many, or a class if the clone is expanded.

TRBJ2-7	14	.	.	TRBV15	TGTGCCACCGCCGACAGTGCGAGAACCTACGAGCAGTACTTC	CATADSARTYEQYF
TRBJ2-1	16	TRBD2	few	TRBV4-3	TGCGCCAGCAGCCTAGGTAGCGGGGGGGCCTACAATGAGCAGTTCTTC	CASSLGSGGAYNEQFF
TRBJ2-7	17	TRBD2	.	TRBV11-2	TGTGCCAGCAGCGGGCGACTAGCGGGAGAGGTAATATACGAGCAGTACTTC	CASSGRLAGEVIYEQYF
TRBJ2-2	16	.	.	TRBV21-1	TGTGCCAGCAACCCTTCACGGGGGTCTCCTCCCGGGGAGCTGTTTTTT	CASNPSRGSPPGELFF
TRBJ2-7	15	TRBD2	.	TRBV4-2	TGTGCCAGCAGCCAAGAGGTAGCGGGTTTCTACGAGCAGTACTTC	CASSQEVAGFYEQYF
TRBJ1-6	16	TRBD1	.	TRBV5-4	TGTGCCAGCAGCTCTCGAGGGACAGCTTATAATTCACCCCTCCACTTT	CASSSRGTAYNSPLHF
TRBJ2-3	13	TRBD2	.	TRBV29-1	TGCAGCCACGGAGCGGGGGGCCCAGATACGCAGTATTTT	CSHGAGGPDTQYF
TRBJ2-7	15	.	.	TRBV9	TGTGCCAGCAGCGTAGAGGCAGGGGATTCCTACGAGCAGTACTTC	CASSVEAGDSYEQYF
TRBJ2-4	15	TRBD1	.	TRBV27	TGTGCCAGCAGTTCCCAGGGGGACAGCTTTAACATTCAGTACTTC	CASSSQGDSFNIQYF
TRBJ1-2	13	.	.	TRBV4-3	TGCGCCAGCAGCCAAGTGGACTTCTATGGCTACACCTTC	CASSQVDFYGYTF
TRBJ2-1	13	.	.	TRBV2	TGTGCCAGCAGTGACACAGGGCGGAATGAGCAGTTCTTC	CASSDTGRNEQFF